The next 7 T cell receptor beta chains were all read from a single sample in a study of CD8 T cells in ankylosing spondylitis. The antigens for these receptors are not known. In TCRdb, the 5' RACE reads were re-called with MiXCR into one record per CDR3 protein. The data contain 200,000 to 250,000 distinct CDR3 sequences, roughly 6.6% of them seen just once; the ten biggest clones take up approximately 15%. Study-level results: Apparently characteristic of ankylosing spondylitis blood was a TCR beta motif (eight highly homologous variants).

Sequencing was carried out using blood, either unsorted or a sorted T cell fraction (not recorded which). The receptors shown here come from a male donor with ankylosing spondylitis.

This clonotype was seen many times. The chain is built from TRBV4-1 and TRBJ2-7; 16 positions match TRBD2. Trimming cost V 1 base and J 1 base; bases outside gene matches: 7. The CDR3 has 19 residues. Germline values: CDR1 MGHRA, CDR2 YSYEKL. In DNA form, the CDR3 reads TGCGCCAGCAGCCAAGGACGGGGACTAGCGGGAGGGAGGTCCTACGAGCAGTACTTC. Encoded protein: CASSQGRGLAGGRSYEQYF.

This clonotype was recorded at least ten times. The chain has TRBV6-5 and TRBJ2-3; 8 nucleotides agree with TRBD1. The CDR3 runs 15 residues. The germline V gene encodes CDR1 MNHEY and CDR2 SVGAGI. J gave up 2 bases and V 4 bases, and 5 bases lay outside the gene matches. The CDR3 loop reads CASSSPGGVTDTQYF. In DNA, the CDR3 is TGTGCCAGCAGTTCCCCAGGGGGCGTCACAGATACGCAGTATTTT.

Many counts were recorded for this clonotype. This chain joins TRBV11-2 and TRBJ2-3; 8 bases are a match to TRBD2. Germline CDR1 SGHAT, CDR2 FQNNGV. This CDR3 contains 16 residues. Trimming removed 5 bases from V and 1 base from J; junction bases left unmatched: 8. The CDR3 DNA follows: TGTGCCAGCAGCCCGCTAAGAGCGGGAGGCACAGATACGCAGTATTTT. Protein product: CASSPLRAGGTDTQYF. The complete variable domain, with remaining parts taken from reference TRBV11-2 and TRBJ2-3, reads EAGVAQSPRYKIIEKRQSVAFWCNPISGHATLYWYQQILGQGPKLLIQFQNNGVVDDSQLPKDRFSAERLKGVDSTLKIQPAKLEDSAVYLCASSPLRAGGTDTQYFGPGTRLTVL.

This clonotype has a count of ten or more. The V and J genes are TRBV5-5 and TRBJ2-5; D unclear. V was pared by 1 base and J by 4 bases, with 8 bases between. This CDR3 contains 13 residues. Germline V gives CDR1 SGHKS, CDR2 YYEKEE (reference sequence). Here the CDR3 reads CASSLKGGETQYF. The CDR3 coding sequence is TGTGCCAGCAGCTTGAAGGGTGGAGAGACCCAGTACTTC. The full variable domain, its missing parts supplied by reference TRBV5-5 and TRBJ2-5, is DAGVTQSPTHLIKTRGQQVTLRCSPISGHKSVSWYQQVLGQGPQFIFQYYEKEERGRGNFPDRFSARQFPNYSSELNVNALLLGDSALYLCASSLKGGETQYFGPGTRLLVL.

The chain employs TRBV9 and TRBJ2-7; TRBD1 aligns across 11 bases. CDR1 is SGDLS and CDR2 is YYNGEE in the germline V gene. The CDR3 covers 17 residues. The V gene end was trimmed by 0 bases and the J gene end by 3 bases; junction bases not matched to a gene: 8. The CDR3 region is CASSVGGQGARFYEQYF. The CDR3 DNA follows: TGTGCCAGCAGCGTAGGTGGACAGGGGGCGCGGTTCTACGAGCAGTACTTC.

This clonotype was counted many times. The V and J genes are TRBV11-2 and TRBJ2-2; 13 bases map to TRBD2. The CDR3 totals 17 residues. Unmatched junction bases numbered 7, after V lost 3 bases and J lost 6 bases. Germline V gene sequence: CDR1 SGHAT, CDR2 FQNNGV. The chain's CDR3 is CASSFGLAGVKAGELFF. DNA of the CDR3: TGTGCCAGCAGCTTCGGACTAGCGGGAGTTAAGGCCGGGGAGCTGTTTTTT.

This clonotype was recorded many times. The chain couples TRBV7-6 to TRBJ2-1; TRBD2 aligns across 13 bases. Trimming took 5 bases from V and 2 from J; bases not matched to a gene: 3. The CDR3 is made up of 16 amino acids. Germline loops: CDR1 SGHVS, CDR2 FNYEAQ. The CDR3 DNA reads as TGTGCCAGCAGCCCAGGGACTAGCGGGACCTACAATGAGCAGTTCTTC. It specifies CASSPGTSGTYNEQFF. Together with reference TRBV7-6 and TRBJ2-1, the CDR3 gives the full variable domain: GAGVSQSPRYKVTKRGQDVALRCDPISGHVSLYWYRQALGQGPEFLTYFNYEAQQDKSGLPNDRFSAERPEGSISTLTIQRTEQRDSAMYRCASSPGTSGTYNEQFFGPGTRLTVL.